The clone carrying this T cell receptor (beta chain) has a handful of counts. Its antigen is not identified. This entry comes from a study of T cells in Graves' hyperthyroidism and ophthalmopathy. Study information: Pretreatment peripheral blood was obtained at initial diagnosis. Study results and caveats: A 13 V-J signature model discriminated ophthalmopathy versus stable hyperthyroidism.

TCR beta CDR3 region amplification was performed from RNA transcripts. Initially, a first-round RT-PCR of the TCR CDR3 employed the HTBI primer set. TCRdb ran MiXCR on the multiplex PCR reads and lists one entry per CDR3 protein. Found here are a few hundred thousand distinct CDR3 sequences, around 20% of them singletons; the top ten hold just under 40%. Subjects with ophthalmopathy showed a Clinical Activity Score no lower than 3, a NOSPECS grade no lower than 4, and a duration shorter than 3 months. Pregnant or lactating patients were excluded, as were those with uncontrolled infection or other autoimmune disease. The CDR3 extends over 17 amino acids. The trim removed 10 bases at V and 7 bases at J, leaving 25 bases unmatched. CDR1 is MNHEY and CDR2 is SMNVEV in the germline V gene (reference sequence).

Input material: blood. The rearrangement uses TRBV27 and TRBJ2-7; 7 positions match TRBD1. The clonotype originates from a man aged 50 or older with Graves' ophthalmopathy. CDR3 DNA sequence: TGTGCCACCCGTTGGGACAGAGACCCTAGGGACATCTGGGAGCAGTACTTC. It codes for CATRWDRDPRDIWEQYF.